This TCR beta chain was retrieved from a study of blood T cell repertoires in COVID-19. Study summary: Sources were T cells, B-cell-depleted T cells, or PBMCs; the material itself was cDNA or gDNA.

Germline V gives CDR1 MDHEN, CDR2 SYDVKM. CDR3 size: 12 residues. Trimming stripped 2 bases from V and 4 bases from J, with 5 bases between. Remarks on this clone: This CDR3 is also generated by other DNA sequences in the sample.

The repertoire was sequenced with immunoSEQ multiplex PCR; TCRdb's copy has only in-frame clones and lacks some. The table includes about 260,000 clones, 91% detected once. The chain uses TRBV28 and TRBJ1-2, with a possible D match to TRBD1 (5 bases). The clonotype comes from a person between 18 and 35 years old with COVID-19, enrolled during active disease. The sequencing input was peripheral blood. CDR3 region: CASSLQGYGYTF. The CDR3 DNA is TGTGCCAGCAGTTTACAGGGCTATGGCTACACCTTC.